A selection of T cell receptor beta chains follows, all from one sample in a study of Ad26.COV2.S vaccination and SARS-CoV-2 variants. Profiling relied on immunoSEQ multiplex PCR, and the TCRdb table lists in-frame clones only, not all of them. The table includes roughly 320,000 clones, around four fifths detected once. The sequencing here drew on peripheral blood, taken in a trial of Ad26.COV2.S vaccine versus placebo. These receptors were collected from a person aged 18 to 59 who received the Ad26.COV2.S COVID-19 vaccine or a placebo. The CDR3 runs from the conserved cysteine through the conserved F or W. The D gene is left open where the match is weak. Size is stated for part of the rows, as once, few or many counts, or as a class when the clone is expanded.

J gene: TRBJ2-2
V gene: TRBV9
D gene: TRBD2
clone size: -
CDR3 protein: CASSVVSGANTGELFF
CDR3 DNA: TGTGCCAGCAGCGTAGTAAGCGGGGCGAACACCGGGGAGCTGTTTTTT

J gene: TRBJ1-2
V gene: TRBV3-1/TRBV3-2
D gene: TRBD1
clone size: -
CDR3 protein: CASSPGQFYGYTF
CDR3 DNA: TGTGCCAGCAGCCCGGGACAGTTCTATGGCTACACCTTC

J gene: TRBJ2-5
V gene: TRBV5-1
D gene: TRBD2
clone size: -
CDR3 protein: CASYAGGGVQETQYF
CDR3 DNA: TGCGCCAGCTATGCGGGCGGGGGGGTTCAAGAGACCCAGTACTTC

J gene: TRBJ1-2
V gene: TRBV9
D gene: -
clone size: few
CDR3 protein: CASSVAGLWDGYTF
CDR3 DNA: TGTGCCAGCAGCGTTGCGGGCCTCTGGGACGGCTACACCTTC

J gene: TRBJ2-1
V gene: TRBV29-1
D gene: -
clone size: -
CDR3 protein: CSSDREGLGEQFF
CDR3 DNA: TGCAGCTCGGACAGGGAGGGACTGGGTGAGCAGTTCTTC

J gene: TRBJ1-1
V gene: TRBV6-2/TRBV6-3
D gene: -
clone size: -
CDR3 protein: CASSYSRGAEAFF
CDR3 DNA: TGTGCCAGCAGTTACTCAAGAGGGGCTGAAGCTTTCTTT

J gene: TRBJ2-5
V gene: TRBV29-1
D gene: TRBD2
clone size: -
CDR3 protein: CSVVGPSGGETQYF
CDR3 DNA: TGCAGCGTTGTAGGGCCTAGCGGGGGAGAGACCCAGTACTTC

J gene: TRBJ1-1
V gene: TRBV6-4
D gene: -
clone size: many
CDR3 protein: CASSENDRDTEAFF
CDR3 DNA: TGTGCCAGCAGTGAGAATGACCGGGACACTGAAGCTTTCTTT

J gene: TRBJ1-3
V gene: TRBV19
D gene: TRBD1
clone size: -
CDR3 protein: CASSKRDRRNSGNTIYF
CDR3 DNA: TGTGCCAGTAGTAAGAGGGACAGGCGAAACTCTGGAAACACCATATATTTT

J gene: TRBJ1-1
V gene: TRBV6-5
D gene: -
clone size: -
CDR3 protein: CASRRQPSLNTEAFF
CDR3 DNA: TGTGCCAGCAGACGACAGCCTAGCTTGAACACTGAAGCTTTCTTT

J gene: TRBJ1-1
V gene: TRBV9
D gene: TRBD1
clone size: -
CDR3 protein: CASSAGQPNTEAFF
CDR3 DNA: TGTGCCAGCAGCGCGGGACAGCCGAACACTGAAGCTTTCTTT

J gene: TRBJ1-4
V gene: TRBV28
D gene: TRBD1
clone size: -
CDR3 protein: CASREDGTGGAKLFF
CDR3 DNA: TGTGCCAGCAGGGAAGATGGGACAGGGGGCGCAAAACTGTTTTTT

J gene: TRBJ2-1
V gene: TRBV13
D gene: -
clone size: -
CDR3 protein: CASSLNFIAVEQFF
CDR3 DNA: TGTGCCAGCAGCTTAAATTTTATCGCAGTTGAGCAGTTCTTC

J gene: TRBJ1-4
V gene: TRBV14
D gene: -
clone size: -
CDR3 protein: CASSLVGGEEKLFF
CDR3 DNA: TGTGCCAGCAGCCTCGTGGGGGGCGAGGAAAAACTGTTTTTT

J gene: TRBJ1-2
V gene: TRBV10-3
D gene: -
clone size: -
CDR3 protein: CAISPPGYSSGYTF
CDR3 DNA: TGTGCCATCAGCCCTCCAGGGTACTCGAGCGGCTACACCTTC

J gene: TRBJ1-1
V gene: TRBV6-6
D gene: -
clone size: -
CDR3 protein: CASSYSLEGGTEAFF
CDR3 DNA: TGTGCCAGCAGTTACTCGCTAGAGGGAGGCACTGAAGCTTTCTTT

J gene: TRBJ2-6
V gene: TRBV4-1
D gene: -
clone size: -
CDR3 protein: CASSQDKGTGANVLTF
CDR3 DNA: TGCGCCAGCAGCCAAGATAAGGGGACTGGGGCCAACGTCCTGACTTTC

J gene: TRBJ1-6
V gene: TRBV2
D gene: -
clone size: -
CDR3 protein: CASSGPGSGSPLHF
CDR3 DNA: TGTGCCAGCAGTGGGCCCGGAAGCGGGTCACCCCTCCACTTT

J gene: TRBJ2-5
V gene: TRBV14
D gene: TRBD2
clone size: -
CDR3 protein: CASSQDRLAGARGETQYF
CDR3 DNA: TGTGCCAGCAGCCAAGATCGTCTAGCGGGGGCCAGGGGGGAGACCCAGTACTTC

J gene: TRBJ2-2
V gene: TRBV29-1
D gene: -
clone size: -
CDR3 protein: CSVGVAGNTGELFF
CDR3 DNA: TGCAGCGTTGGAGTGGCGGGAAACACCGGGGAGCTGTTTTTT

J gene: TRBJ1-3
V gene: TRBV29-1
D gene: TRBD1
clone size: few
CDR3 protein: CSADRGSGNTIYF
CDR3 DNA: TGCAGCGCCGACAGGGGCTCTGGAAACACCATATATTTT

J gene: TRBJ2-5
V gene: TRBV7-2
D gene: TRBD1
clone size: -
CDR3 protein: CASSGTGPQETQYF
CDR3 DNA: TGTGCCAGCAGCGGGACAGGGCCCCAAGAGACCCAGTACTTC

J gene: TRBJ1-2
V gene: TRBV14
D gene: TRBD1
clone size: -
CDR3 protein: CASRGGTGADYTF
CDR3 DNA: TGTGCCAGCAGAGGAGGGACAGGGGCTGACTACACCTTC

J gene: TRBJ2-3
V gene: TRBV18
D gene: TRBD1
clone size: -
CDR3 protein: CASSPGQGEGTQYF
CDR3 DNA: TGTGCCAGCTCACCCGGACAGGGGGAAGGTACGCAGTATTTT